Shown below are 9 T cell receptor beta chains from a single sample sequenced in a study of yellow fever vaccine responses in identical twins. TCRdb used MiXCR to reprocess the RT-PCR reads, holding one entry per CDR3 protein. Of over 8,500 distinct CDR3 sequences listed, 77% are singletons. Sample: T cells from blood (PBMCs), unsorted or a sorted subset (not recorded which), taken before or after yellow fever vaccination (not recorded which). All receptors come from a woman aged 18-30 years who received the yellow fever vaccine.

This clonotype was counted a single time. J is TRBJ2-7 and V is TRBV5-1, with TRBD1 matching 10 bases. The V segment lost 3 bases and the J segment 3 bases; nucleotides outside the gene matches: 6. The CDR3 is 15 amino acids. The germline gives CDR1 SGHRS, CDR2 YFSETQ. The CDR3 nucleotides are TGCGCCAGCAGCTGGAACCGGGACAGGGGCTACGAGCAGTACTTC. Its translation is CASSWNRDRGYEQYF. Drawing the rest from reference TRBV5-1 and TRBJ2-7, the complete variable domain is KAGVTQTPRYLIKTRGQQVTLSCSPISGHRSVSWYQQTPGQGLQFLFEYFSETQRNKGNFPGRFSGRQFSNSRSEMNVSTLELGDSALYLCASSWNRDRGYEQYFGPGTRLTVT.

The CDR3 coding sequence is TGTGCCAGCAGTTTGACAGGGGGGTTTGGTGGCTACACCTTC. Translating it yields CASSLTGGFGGYTF. This sequence joins TRBV28 and TRBJ1-2; TRBD1 agrees at 9 bases. Per the germline V gene, CDR1 is MDHEN and CDR2 is SYDVKM. Trimming took 3 bases from V and 7 from J; bases not matched to a gene: 6. The CDR3 is made up of 14 amino acids.

This rearrangement joins TRBV5-5 to TRBJ2-7; D gene uncertain. The germline CDR1 and CDR2 sequences are SGHKS and YYEKEE (reference sequence). V was pared by 4 bases and J by 2 bases, with 7 bases between. The CDR3 is 12 residues long. In nucleotides, the CDR3 is TGTGCCAGCAGCCTGGAAACCTACGAGCAGTACTTC. Amino acid sequence: CASSLETYEQYF. The whole variable domain, filled in from reference TRBV5-5 and TRBJ2-7, reads DAGVTQSPTHLIKTRGQQVTLRCSPISGHKSVSWYQQVLGQGPQFIFQYYEKEERGRGNFPDRFSARQFPNYSSELNVNALLLGDSALYLCASSLETYEQYFGPGTRLTVT.

The chain employs TRBV29-1 and TRBJ2-1; D not certain. Per the germline V gene, CDR1 is SQVTM and CDR2 is ANQGSEA. V was pared by 1 base and J by 9 bases, with 7 bases between. The length of the CDR3 is 11 residues. The CDR3 DNA reads TGCAGCGTTGAAGTCCTTGGTGAGCAGTTCTTC. This gives the protein CSVEVLGEQFF.

The chain is built from TRBV4-3 and TRBJ2-1; D may match TRBD1 or TRBD2 (6 bases each). Per the germline V gene, CDR1 is LGHNA and CDR2 is YSLEER. V gave up 10 bases and J gave up 6 bases, with 16 bases separating them. The CDR3 spans 13 residues. Written as DNA, the CDR3 is TGCGCCACCCCACCGGGGGCCCTCAATGAGCAGTTCTTC. Residues: CATPPGALNEQFF.

V usage is TRBV2 and J usage is TRBJ1-2, with 10 bases identical to TRBD1. Germline-derived CDR1 and CDR2 are SNHLY and FYNNEI. This CDR3 contains 15 residues. After removal of 4 bases from V and 5 bases from J, the junction contained 7 bases not matched to a gene. CDR3 sequence: CASSGGTGDRYGYTF. As DNA, the CDR3 is TGTGCCAGCAGTGGAGGGACAGGGGATCGGTATGGCTACACCTTC.

The chain carries TRBV5-4 and TRBJ2-7; D unresolved. Trimming left V 1 base short and J 3 bases short, with 5 bases between. CDR1 and CDR2 from the germline V gene are SGHNT and YYREEE (reference sequence). The CDR3 sequence is 12 residues long. CDR3 sequence (DNA): TGTGCCAGCAGCTTGAGTGGCTACGAGCAGTACTTC. Amino acid sequence: CASSLSGYEQYF.

This clonotype was seen a handful of times. The CDR3 sequence is CASSQPGATEAFF. The CDR3, as DNA: TGCGCCAGCAGCCAACCGGGAGCGACTGAAGCTTTCTTT. This chain joins TRBV4-1 and TRBJ1-1; no clear D gene. Germline lookup yields CDR1 MGHRA and CDR2 YSYEKL. Trimming pared 2 bases from V and 5 bases from J, leaving 9 bases between. The CDR3 spans 13 residues.

CDR3 DNA: TGTGCCAGCAGTTACTCTACAGGGGATTCGGCCCAGCCCCAGCATTTT. It encodes CASSYSTGDSAQPQHF. V gene TRBV6-2 or TRBV6-3 combines with J gene TRBJ1-5; TRBD1 matches at 7 bases. The CDR3 spans 16 residues. J gave up 7 bases and V 0 bases, and 9 bases lay outside the gene matches. Germline values: CDR1 MNHEY, CDR2 SVGEGT.